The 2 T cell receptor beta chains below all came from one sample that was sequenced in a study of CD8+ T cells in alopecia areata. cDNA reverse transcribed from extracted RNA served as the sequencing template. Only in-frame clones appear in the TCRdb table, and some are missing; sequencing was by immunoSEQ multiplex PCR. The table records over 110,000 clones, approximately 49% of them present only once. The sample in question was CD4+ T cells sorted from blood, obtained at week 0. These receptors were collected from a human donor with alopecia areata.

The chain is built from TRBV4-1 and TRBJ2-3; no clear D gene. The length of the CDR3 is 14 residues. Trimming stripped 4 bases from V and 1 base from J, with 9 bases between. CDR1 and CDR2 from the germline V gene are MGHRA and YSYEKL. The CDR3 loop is CASSRGERTDTQYF. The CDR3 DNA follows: TGCGCCAGCAGCCGTGGGGAACGCACAGATACGCAGTATTTT.

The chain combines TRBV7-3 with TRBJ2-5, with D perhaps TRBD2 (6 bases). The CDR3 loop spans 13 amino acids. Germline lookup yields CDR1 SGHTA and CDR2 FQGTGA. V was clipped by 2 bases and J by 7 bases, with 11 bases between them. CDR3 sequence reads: CASSLGLRGTQYF. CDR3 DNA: TGTGCCAGCAGCTTAGGACTACGGGGGACCCAGTACTTC. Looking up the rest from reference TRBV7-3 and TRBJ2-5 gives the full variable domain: GAGVSQTPSNKVTEKGKYVELRCDPISGHTALYWYRQSLGQGPEFLIYFQGTGAADDSGLPNDRFFAVRPEGSVSTLKIQRTERGDSAVYLCASSLGLRGTQYFGPGTRLLVL.